Sequencing of this T cell receptor (beta chain) was carried out in a study of CD8+CD57+ T cells in acquired aplastic anemia. About the research overall: Sorted CD4+ and CD8+ cells gave a mean 3.2 ug DNA, range roughly 0.18 to 30 ug.

About this clonotype: Antigen specificity is unknown.

The germline V gene has CDR1 SGDLS and CDR2 YYNGEE. V was pared by 0 bases and J by 7 bases, with 20 bases between. CDR3 size: 18 residues. Investigators profiled TCR beta VDJ and CDR3 from genomic DNA template. MiXCR was run by TCRdb on the reads, yielding one entry per CDR3 protein. Of about 180,000 distinct CDR3 sequences in the sample, roughly 65% are singletons; the top ten hold roughly 42%. By flow cytometry, patients selected for sequencing had shown an expansion of CD8+CD57+ cells. General study results and limits: No significant difference in CD8+ Simpson's diversity was found between patients and controls. Sharing between patients and controls was observed for over 25 CD8+ CDR3 sequences.

The chain is built from TRBV9 and TRBJ1-6; D is perhaps TRBD1 (5 bases). Material for sequencing was sorted CD4+, CD8+, or CD8+CD57+ T cells (not recorded which) from PBMCs. The TCR sequence derives from a human donor with aplastic anemia. The CDR3 loop reads CASSVAVEEGSGNSPLHF. The DNA of the CDR3 is TGTGCCAGCAGCGTAGCTGTCGAGGAGGGGAGTGGGAATTCACCCCTCCACTTT.